This T cell receptor (beta chain) appears in the sequencing data of a study of cytomegalovirus exposure and HLA in healthy donors. The CDR3 runs to 15 residues. Trimming took 5 bases from V and 2 from J; bases not matched to a gene: 9. Germline lookup yields CDR1 MNHEY and CDR2 SVGAGI. It was with 60 Vbeta and 13 Jbeta primers that the PCR ran. Some clones are missing from TCRdb's copy, which holds only in-frame ones; the method was immunoSEQ multiplex PCR. This sample has roughly 100,000 clones, with 64% found just once. The chain carries TRBV6-5 and TRBJ2-7; 7 bases line up with TRBD2. The source is a man aged 55 to 70 in good health and CMV-seronegative. What was sequenced was PBMCs. CDR3 sequence: CASSTSSAGAYEQYF. The CDR3 region has the DNA TGTGCCAGCAGTACCTCATCCGCGGGAGCCTACGAGCAGTACTTC.